This T cell receptor beta chain was identified during a study of response to subunit inactivated influenza vaccine. Study-wide findings and caveats: Only a handful of new T cells, the authors suggested, are recruited with each seasonal influenza vaccination.

This clonotype was seen a few times. Its antigen remains unknown. Trimming removed 0 bases from V and 15 bases from J, with 12 bases in between. The CDR3 sequence is 12 residues long. TCRdb re-analysed the RT-PCR reads in MiXCR, keeping a single row per CDR3 protein. The sample records about 540,000 distinct CDR3 sequences, under 25% being singletons. This sample also appeared in a second study, on T cells expressing NK-cell markers. As that report states: TCR beta cDNA was made by 5'RACE template switching with UMIs. From sorted CD3+CD56+NKG2C+, CD3+CD56+NKG2C- and CD3+CD56-NKG2C+ T cells came the TCR beta repertoires. Questions lingered over whether expanded NKG2C+ T cell clones were HCMV-specific.

The TCR originated in a man between 50 and 59 years old who received an inactivated influenza vaccine. The source was CD4+ T cells sorted from PBMCs, collected about 11 days after vaccination. V and J are TRBV12-3 or TRBV12-4 and TRBJ2-1; D gene unclear. The CDR3 sequence: CASSLARDPRFF. DNA for the CDR3: TGTGCCAGCAGTTTAGCGCGCGACCCTAGGTTCTTC.